These 23 T cell receptor beta chains were sequenced from one sample in a study of beta chain bispecific antibodies for T cell cancers. Study-wide points: Most targeted TRBV signal came from the leukemia cell line cells, not normal T cells.

MiXCR was run by TCRdb on the 5' RACE reads, yielding one entry per CDR3 protein. The sample carries 20,000 to 25,000 distinct CDR3 sequences, around 2.4% recorded once. These receptors lack a known antigen. T cells were expanded from blood mononuclear cells for three to four days with anti-CD3 OKT3 or CD3/CD28 beads. The sample comprised healthy donor T cells cultured with leukemia cells. All receptors derive from a human donor in good health. Some clones in this sample may be carry-over from other donors' samples.

J is TRBJ1-5 and V is TRBV19, with D unclear. Germline V gives CDR1 LNHDA, CDR2 SQIVND (reference sequence). V lost 5 bases and J 3 bases, leaving 5 bases between the germline ends. The CDR3 consists of 12 residues. The CDR3 loop is CASSPHNQPQHF. DNA of the CDR3: TGTGCCAGTAGTCCTCACAATCAGCCCCAGCATTTT.

This clonotype came up many times. CDR3 region: CASSASGEVNQPQHF. The CDR3, as DNA: TGTGCCAGCAGTGCCTCAGGGGAGGTCAATCAGCCCCAGCATTTT. The chain uses TRBV25-1 and TRBJ1-5; TRBD1 is a possible D gene (6 bases). The CDR3 covers 15 residues. Germline-derived CDR1 and CDR2 are MGHDK and SYGVNS. V dropped 4 bases and J dropped 3 bases, with 13 bases sitting between them.

This clonotype was seen at least ten times. This sequence joins TRBV19 and TRBJ2-2; D not certain. Germline V gene lookup returns CDR1 LNHDA and CDR2 SQIVND (reference sequence). Deletions cut 3 bases from V and 5 bases from J, with 7 bases between. CDR3 length: 13 amino acids. CDR3 bases: TGTGCCAGTAGTATCTTGGGAACCGGGGAGCTGTTTTTT. Its translation is CASSILGTGELFF. Filled out from reference TRBV19 and TRBJ2-2, the complete variable domain reads DGGITQSPKYLFRKEGQNVTLSCEQNLNHDAMYWYRQDPGQGLRLIYYSQIVNDFQKGDIAEGYSVSREKKESFPLTVTSAQKNPTAFYLCASSILGTGELFFGEGSRLTVL.

In its sample, this clonotype was seen a few times. This chain uses TRBV27 with TRBJ1-1, with 10 bases fitting TRBD1. Germline CDR1 and CDR2: MNHEY and SMNVEV (reference sequence). V shed 4 bases and J 10 bases; nucleotides not matched to a gene: 12. The CDR3 has 15 amino acids. As DNA, the CDR3 is TGTGCCAGCAGTTCGCGCGTGGGACAGGGGTCGGTAGCTTTCTTT. Amino acid sequence: CASSSRVGQGSVAFF.

The sample holds a few counts of this clonotype. The chain carries TRBV4-2 and TRBJ1-2; D gene unclear. Germline V gene data show CDR1 as LGHNA and CDR2 as YNFKEQ. Trimming pared 0 bases from V and 1 base from J, leaving 6 bases between. There are 14 residues in the CDR3. CDR3 coding DNA: TGTGCCAGCAGCCAAGAGGGTGGTAACTATGGCTACACCTTC. It is translated as CASSQEGGNYGYTF.

This clonotype was picked up many times. The chain uses TRBV2 and TRBJ2-5, with a weak D call TRBD2 (6 bases). The CDR3 sequence is 13 residues long. CDR1 is SNHLY, CDR2 FYNNEI, per germline. Trimming removed 8 bases from V and 0 bases from J, with 10 bases in between. DNA of the CDR3: TGTGCCAGCGGGGGGTCATACCAAGAGACCCAGTACTTC. This codes for CASGGSYQETQYF.

This clonotype was observed at least ten times. The rearrangement joins TRBV28 to TRBJ2-7; 9 bases align to TRBD1. Germline V lookup: CDR1 MDHEN, CDR2 SYDVKM. The CDR3 covers 15 residues. V trimming: 5 bases; J trimming: 7 bases; junction bases outside the gene matches: 12. As DNA, the CDR3 is TGTGCCAGCAGTCTTCTCGGGACAGGGCCTCGAGAGCAGTACTTC. Protein product: CASSLLGTGPREQYF. The full variable domain, its missing parts supplied by reference TRBV28 and TRBJ2-7, is DVKVTQSSRYLVKRTGEKVFLECVQDMDHENMFWYRQDPGLGLRLIYFSYDVKMKEKGDIPEGYSVSREKKERFSLILESASTNQTSMYLCASSLLGTGPREQYFGPGTRLTVT.

At least ten counts were recorded for this clonotype. The rearrangement joins TRBV6-2 or TRBV6-3 to TRBJ2-1; 11 bases map to TRBD2. After removal of 6 bases from V and 4 bases from J, the junction contained 5 bases not matched to a gene. There are 15 residues in the CDR3. CDR1 is MNHEY and CDR2 is SVGEGT in the germline V gene. CDR3 sequence (DNA): TGTGCCAGCAGGCCCCTAGCGGGGGGTTACAATGAGCAGTTCTTC. Its protein is CASRPLAGGYNEQFF.

The sample holds a few counts of this clonotype. The rearrangement joins TRBV24-1 to TRBJ2-2; TRBD1 aligns across 8 bases. Looked up from germline, CDR1 is KGHDR and CDR2 is SFDVKD. This CDR3 is built from 16 residues. Losses at the gene ends were 4 bases for V and 3 bases for J; bases not matched to a gene: 6. For the CDR3, the DNA is TGTGCCACCAGTGAATCCGGACAGGGTTACACCGGGGAGCTGTTTTTT. Its translation: CATSESGQGYTGELFF.

In its sample, this clonotype was seen many times. The chain recombines TRBV6-2 or TRBV6-3 with TRBJ2-4; 7 nucleotides agree with TRBD1. This CDR3 is built from 14 residues. The V and J ends lost 5 bases and 7 bases, in that order; junction bases with no gene match: 8. CDR1 and CDR2 from the germline V gene are MNHEY and SVGEGT. The DNA for the CDR3 is TGTGCCAGCAGTCAGACAGGGTATGGGAACATTCAGTACTTC. It translates to CASSQTGYGNIQYF.

This clonotype was seen at least ten times. This chain links TRBV19 with TRBJ2-7; TRBD1 matches 9 bases. This CDR3 contains 15 residues. CDR1 is LNHDA and CDR2 is SQIVND in the germline V gene (reference sequence). The V and J ends lost 4 bases and 3 bases, in that order; junction bases with no gene match: 7. The CDR3 DNA sequence: TGTGCCAGTAGTAAGGGGACAGGGACACTCTACGAGCAGTACTTC. This codes for CASSKGTGTLYEQYF.

This clonotype is medium-sized (0.01 to 0.1%) by share. The chain employs TRBV19 and TRBJ2-7; a possible D gene is TRBD1 (5 bases). CDR3 size: 13 residues. Germline CDR1 reads LNHDA; CDR2 reads SQIVND (reference sequence). Trimming cost V 2 bases and J 5 bases, with 10 bases left between them. The CDR3 DNA reads TGTGCCAGTAGTATAAATGGGGCCAACGAGCAGTACTTC. Translating it yields CASSINGANEQYF.

This clonotype was counted at least ten times. The chain uses TRBV20-1 and TRBJ2-7; D may be TRBD2 (6 bases). V lost 5 bases and J lost 1, with 21 bases in between. In germline, CDR1 is DFQATT, CDR2 SNEGSKA (reference sequence). CDR3 length: 16 residues. CDR3: CSALIRRGSGSYEQYF. CDR3 nucleotide sequence: TGCAGTGCTCTTATCCGTCGGGGGAGCGGATCCTACGAGCAGTACTTC.

Ten or more counts support this clonotype. The rearrangement joins TRBV20-1 to TRBJ1-2; D is unresolved. The length of the CDR3 is 12 residues. Per the germline V gene, CDR1 is DFQATT and CDR2 is SNEGSKA (reference sequence). V was trimmed by 3 bases and J by 1 base, leaving 6 bases between them. CDR3 in DNA: TGCAGTGCTAGTGGCGATAACTATGGCTACACCTTC. It encodes CSASGDNYGYTF.

This clonotype was observed many times. V gene TRBV16 combines with J gene TRBJ1-3; D gene unclear. This CDR3 has 14 residues. Trimming left V 4 bases short and J 1 base short, with 8 bases between. Germline loops: CDR1 KGHSY, CDR2 FQNENV. CDR3 sequence: CASSLGPSGNTIYF. The CDR3 DNA is TGTGCCAGCAGCCTCGGACCTTCTGGAAACACCATATATTTT.

There are many counts of this clonotype. The chain has TRBV5-1 and TRBJ1-2; unclear D gene. The V end was cut by 0 bases, the J end by 4 bases, with 7 bases between. The length of the CDR3 is 13 residues. Germline loops: CDR1 SGHRS, CDR2 YFSETQ. The CDR3 loop is CASSLETGYGYTF. As DNA, the CDR3 is TGCGCCAGCAGCTTGGAAACTGGCTATGGCTACACCTTC.

This clonotype was seen many times. This rearrangement joins TRBV10-2 to TRBJ2-5; no definite D call. The CDR3 has 13 residues. V gave up 3 bases and J gave up 7 bases, with 12 bases separating them. Germline V gives CDR1 WSHSY, CDR2 SAAADI. CDR3 loop: CASSDQILGTQYF. As DNA, the CDR3 is TGCGCCAGCAGTGACCAGATCCTCGGGACCCAGTACTTC.

Only a few counts were recorded for this clonotype. J is TRBJ2-1 and V is TRBV19; D remains unclear. The CDR3 is 15 amino acids. Trimming left V 3 bases short and J 3 bases short, with 12 bases between. From germline, CDR1 is LNHDA and CDR2 SQIVND (reference sequence). CDR3 residues: CASSIGQANYNEQFF. The DNA of the CDR3 is TGTGCCAGTAGTATTGGGCAGGCTAACTACAATGAGCAGTTCTTC.

The V call is TRBV4-2, the J call TRBJ2-1; possible D gene TRBD2, 6 bases. CDR1 is LGHNA, CDR2 YNFKEQ, per germline. Trimming took 6 bases from V and 0 from J, leaving 12 bases between them. The CDR3 sequence is 15 residues long. Here the CDR3 DNA reads TGTGCCAGCAGGCGCGGGGAGAGCTCCTACAATGAGCAGTTCTTC. It codes for CASRRGESSYNEQFF.

This clonotype has a count of ten or more. This chain connects TRBV28 to TRBJ1-5; D may be TRBD1 (5 bases). Germline CDR1 reads MDHEN; CDR2 reads SYDVKM. Deletions cut 3 bases from V and 2 bases from J, with 14 bases between. This CDR3 has 16 residues. Here the CDR3 reads CASSFGSGYGNQPQHF. DNA for the CDR3: TGTGCCAGCAGTTTCGGGTCAGGGTATGGCAATCAGCCCCAGCATTTT.

Many counts were recorded for this clonotype. The CDR3 is CASSLQGDGTEAFF. The CDR3 DNA reads as TGTGCCAGCAGTTTACAGGGGGATGGGACTGAAGCTTTCTTT. The chain couples TRBV12-3 or TRBV12-4 to TRBJ1-1; the match to TRBD1 covers 7 bases. Trimming removed 2 bases from V and 5 bases from J; junction bases left unmatched: 5. The CDR3 totals 14 residues.

In this sample, this clonotype turned up many times. The chain combines TRBV28 with TRBJ1-1; D is unresolved. The CDR3 contains 16 residues. The V gene's germline CDR1 is MDHEN and CDR2 SYDVKM. Trimming took off 3 bases at V and 4 bases at J, with 18 bases between the two ends. CDR3 sequence (DNA): TGTGCCAGCAGTTTCCCCGGGAGCGGGGTGGTCACTGAAGCTTTCTTT. Protein: CASSFPGSGVVTEAFF.

Many counts were recorded for this clonotype. The chain employs TRBV3-1 and TRBJ1-1, with a tentative D call TRBD1 (6 bases). Trimming took off 6 bases at V and 3 bases at J, with 14 bases between the two ends. The CDR3 loop spans 14 amino acids. CDR1 is LGHDT, CDR2 YNNKEL, per germline (reference sequence). The CDR3 nucleotides read TGTGCCAGCAGTCCCGTGGAGGGGGACACTGAAGCTTTCTTT. Amino acids: CASSPVEGDTEAFF.